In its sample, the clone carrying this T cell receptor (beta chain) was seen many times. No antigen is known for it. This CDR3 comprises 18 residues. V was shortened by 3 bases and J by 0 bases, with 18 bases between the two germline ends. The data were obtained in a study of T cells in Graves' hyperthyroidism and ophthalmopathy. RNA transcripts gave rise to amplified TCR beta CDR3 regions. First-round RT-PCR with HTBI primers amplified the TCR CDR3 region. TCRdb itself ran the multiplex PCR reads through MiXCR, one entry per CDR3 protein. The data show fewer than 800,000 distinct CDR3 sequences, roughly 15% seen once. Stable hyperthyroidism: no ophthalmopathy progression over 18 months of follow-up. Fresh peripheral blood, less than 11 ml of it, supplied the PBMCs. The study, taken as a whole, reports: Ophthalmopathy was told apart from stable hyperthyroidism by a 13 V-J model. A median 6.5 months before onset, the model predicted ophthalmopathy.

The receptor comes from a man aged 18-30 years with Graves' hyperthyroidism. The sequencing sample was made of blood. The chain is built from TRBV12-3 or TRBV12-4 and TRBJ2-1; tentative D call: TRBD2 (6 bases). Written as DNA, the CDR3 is TGTGCCAGCAGTTTTCTGTGGGGGGAAATGGGCTCCTACAATGAGCAGTTCTTC. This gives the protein CASSFLWGEMGSYNEQFF.